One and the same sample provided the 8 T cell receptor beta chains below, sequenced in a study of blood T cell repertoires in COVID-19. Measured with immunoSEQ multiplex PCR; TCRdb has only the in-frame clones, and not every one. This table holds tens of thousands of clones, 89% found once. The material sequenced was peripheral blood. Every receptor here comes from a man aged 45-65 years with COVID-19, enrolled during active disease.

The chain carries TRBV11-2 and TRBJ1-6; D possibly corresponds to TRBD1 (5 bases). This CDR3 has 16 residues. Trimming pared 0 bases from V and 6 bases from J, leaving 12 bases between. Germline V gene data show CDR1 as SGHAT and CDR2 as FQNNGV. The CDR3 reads CASSLDQVRANSPLHF. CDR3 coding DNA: TGTGCCAGCAGCTTAGATCAGGTCAGGGCTAATTCACCCCTCCACTTT.

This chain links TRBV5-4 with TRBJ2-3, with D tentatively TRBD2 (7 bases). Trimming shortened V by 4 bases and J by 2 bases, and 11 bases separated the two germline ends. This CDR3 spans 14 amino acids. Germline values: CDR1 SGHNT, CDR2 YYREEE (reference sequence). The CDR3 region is CASSRGGSTDTQYF. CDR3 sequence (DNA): TGTGCCAGCAGCCGCGGGGGCTCCACAGATACGCAGTATTTT.

CDR3 region: CSVLPPRTEETQYF. The CDR3 nucleotides read TGCAGCGTCCTCCCCCCCAGGACAGAAGAGACCCAGTACTTC. The V and J genes are TRBV29-1 and TRBJ2-5; possibly TRBD1 for D (6 bases). Trimming stripped 6 bases from V and 3 bases from J, with 17 bases between. Germline V lookup: CDR1 SQVTM, CDR2 ANQGSEA. The length of the CDR3 is 14 residues.

CDR3 sequence (DNA): TGTGCCAGTAGGACAGGGGGAAGAGATACGCAGTATTTT. It encodes CASRTGGRDTQYF. This chain joins TRBV28 and TRBJ2-3; 10 nucleotides agree with TRBD1. CDR3 length equals 13 residues. The J segment lost 5 bases and the V segment lost 9 bases, leaving 5 bases of the junction unmatched. In germline, CDR1 is MDHEN, CDR2 SYDVKM.

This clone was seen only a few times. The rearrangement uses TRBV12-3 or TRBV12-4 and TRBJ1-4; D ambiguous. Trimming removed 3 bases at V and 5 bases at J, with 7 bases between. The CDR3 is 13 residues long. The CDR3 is CASSFAENEKLFF. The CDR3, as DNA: TGTGCCAGCAGTTTCGCGGAGAATGAAAAACTGTTTTTT.

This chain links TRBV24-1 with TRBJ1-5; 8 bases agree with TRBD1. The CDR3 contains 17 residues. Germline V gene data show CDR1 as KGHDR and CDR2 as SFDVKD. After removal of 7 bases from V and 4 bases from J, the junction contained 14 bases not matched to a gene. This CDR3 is CATSNSMGTGLNQPQHF. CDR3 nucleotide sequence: TGTGCCACCAGCAATTCCATGGGGACAGGATTAAATCAGCCCCAGCATTTT.

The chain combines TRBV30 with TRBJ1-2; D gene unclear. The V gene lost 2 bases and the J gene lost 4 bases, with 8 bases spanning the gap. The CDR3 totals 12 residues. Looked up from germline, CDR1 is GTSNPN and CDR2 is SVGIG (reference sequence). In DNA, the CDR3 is TGTGCCTGGAGTTATGGCAGCTATGGCTACACCTTC. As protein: CAWSYGSYGYTF.

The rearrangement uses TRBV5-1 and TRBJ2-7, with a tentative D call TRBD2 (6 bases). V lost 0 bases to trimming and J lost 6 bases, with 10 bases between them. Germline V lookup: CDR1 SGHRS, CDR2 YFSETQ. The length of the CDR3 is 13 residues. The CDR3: CASSLGAGSEQYF. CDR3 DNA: TGCGCCAGCAGCTTGGGTGCGGGATCCGAGCAGTACTTC.